The clone carrying this T cell receptor beta chain was picked up many times. The data are from a study of T cells in Graves' hyperthyroidism and ophthalmopathy. This CDR3 region has 14 residues. Germline V gene data show CDR1 as MNHEY and CDR2 as SVGEGT. The V end lost 7 bases, the J end lost 2 bases, and 12 bases lay between the germline ends. Amplified regions were TCR beta CDR3 sequences from RNA transcripts. HTBI primers drove first-round RT-PCR of the TCR CDR3. TCRdb reprocessed the multiplex PCR reads with MiXCR, giving one entry per CDR3 protein. This sample has some 600,000 distinct CDR3 sequences, with over 11% found just once.

Material for sequencing was blood. This sequence was found in a woman aged 25 to 39 with Graves' hyperthyroidism that later progressed to Graves' ophthalmopathy. The chain recombines TRBV6-2 or TRBV6-3 with TRBJ2-1; no reliable D call. This CDR3 is CASKASATYNEQFF. For the CDR3, the DNA is TGTGCCAGCAAGGCCAGCGCCACCTACAATGAGCAGTTCTTC.